This passage covers 17 T cell receptor beta chains from one sample sequenced in a study of T cell responses to AZD1222 COVID-19 vaccine. Data came from immunoSEQ multiplex PCR; TCRdb stores just in-frame clones and leaves some out. This table has roughly 130,000 clones, roughly 87% appearing once. Here the sequenced sample was peripheral blood, taken on day 0 of AZD1222 vaccination. The receptor set was obtained from an adult in good health.

CDR3 bases: TGTGCCAGCAGCACCCTGACAGGGGATAATTCACCCCTCCACTTT. Its translation is CASSTLTGDNSPLHF. The chain recombines TRBV5-4 with TRBJ1-6; 8 bases line up with TRBD1. Germline V gives CDR1 SGHNT, CDR2 YYREEE (reference sequence). Trimming removed 4 bases from V and 5 bases from J; junction bases left unmatched: 5. The CDR3 runs 15 residues.

V is TRBV6-2 or TRBV6-3 and J is TRBJ2-1; TRBD2 might be the D (6 bases). Trimming left V 7 bases short and J 6 bases short, with 19 bases between. This CDR3 is built from 15 residues. Germline V gives CDR1 MNHEY, CDR2 SVGEGT. CDR3 bases: TGTGCCAGCACCCCTGCCGGGAGTAGCGGCAATGAGCAGTTCTTC. This translates into CASTPAGSSGNEQFF.

The rearrangement joins TRBV7-8 to TRBJ2-7; D is uncertain. The V end was cut by 4 bases, the J end by 3 bases, with 10 bases between. This CDR3 has 13 amino acids. CDR1 and CDR2 (germline): SGHVS, FQNEAQ. This chain's CDR3 is CASSSPPLYEQYF. The CDR3 DNA reads TGTGCCAGCAGCTCCCCCCCCCTCTACGAGCAGTACTTC. The whole variable domain, filled in from reference TRBV7-8 and TRBJ2-7, reads GAGVSQSPRYKVAKRGQDVALRCDPISGHVSLFWYQQALGQGPEFLTYFQNEAQLDKSGLPSDRFFAERPEGSVSTLKIQRTQQEDSAVYLCASSSPPLYEQYFGPGTRLTVT.

The CDR3 here is CASSLGGHGYTF. CDR3 coding DNA: TGTGCCAGCAGTTTAGGAGGGCATGGCTACACCTTC. The rearrangement links TRBV12-3 or TRBV12-4 to TRBJ1-2; D remains unclear. The CDR3 totals 12 residues. V was shortened by 1 base and J by 6 bases, with 6 bases between the two germline ends.

The V and J genes are TRBV28 and TRBJ1-2, with D hard to call. The CDR3 contains 13 residues. The germline V gene has CDR1 MDHEN and CDR2 SYDVKM. In DNA, the CDR3 is TGTGGGTACAGAGGGAATGCTAACTATGGCTACACCTTC. Amino acid sequence: CGYRGNANYGYTF.

This chain uses TRBV27 with TRBJ2-2; a weak D match, TRBD1 (6 bases). This CDR3 region has 14 residues. Trimming removed 8 bases at V and 4 bases at J, with 14 bases between. The V gene's germline CDR1 is MNHEY and CDR2 SMNVEV (reference sequence). CDR3: CASAPDRSTGELFF. CDR3 bases: TGTGCCAGCGCACCCGACAGGAGCACCGGGGAGCTGTTTTTT.

This clone was seen more than once but under ten times. The chain uses TRBV5-1 and TRBJ1-2; no definite D call. The CDR3 sequence is 14 residues long. In germline, CDR1 is SGHRS, CDR2 YFSETQ. V shed 0 bases and J shed 4 bases, with 10 bases lying between them. CDR3 coding DNA: TGCGCCAGCAGCTTGGAGGGCCATGTCTATGGCTACACCTTC. Its translation is CASSLEGHVYGYTF.

This rearrangement joins TRBV27 to TRBJ2-5, with 8 bases matching TRBD1. Germline assignment: CDR1 MNHEY and CDR2 SMNVEV (reference sequence). CDR3 length equals 17 residues. V shed 5 bases, J shed 3 bases, and the junction held 14 bases outside the gene matches. The CDR3 region has the DNA TGTGCCAGCAGTCGGGGCTGGACAGGGAACCGAAAAGAGACCCAGTACTTC. As protein: CASSRGWTGNRKETQYF.

The chain carries TRBV6-1 and TRBJ2-6, with a tentative D call TRBD2 (5 bases). The CDR3 spans 19 residues. Germline loops: CDR1 MNHNS, CDR2 SASEGT. V lost 1 base, J lost 0 bases, and 16 bases lay in between. The CDR3 DNA sequence: TGTGCCAGCAGTGAAGTGGAGGTTATCCCTTCCTCTGGGGCCAACGTCCTGACTTTC. Protein: CASSEVEVIPSSGANVLTF.

The chain has TRBV7-2 and TRBJ2-7; either TRBD1 or TRBD2 may fit D (5 bases each). The CDR3 extends over 13 amino acids. Germline assignment: CDR1 SGHTA and CDR2 FQGNSA. The V end was cut by 10 bases, the J end by 2 bases, with 15 bases between. The CDR3: CATSQGAPYEQYF. The CDR3 DNA reads TGTGCCACCTCTCAGGGAGCCCCCTACGAGCAGTACTTC.

J is TRBJ1-2 and V is TRBV5-1; maybe TRBD1 (5 bases). The germline gives CDR1 SGHRS, CDR2 YFSETQ. Trimming removed 1 base from V and 4 bases from J, with 11 bases in between. The length of the CDR3 is 14 residues. DNA for the CDR3: TGCGCCAGCAGCTTGAGCAGGGCAGCCTATGGCTACACCTTC. It translates to CASSLSRAAYGYTF.

V gene TRBV7-8 combines with J gene TRBJ2-5; D assignment may be TRBD1 or TRBD2 (6 bases each). Per the germline V gene, CDR1 is SGHVS and CDR2 is FQNEAQ. This CDR3 has 16 amino acids. V lost 5 bases and J lost 4, with 20 bases in between. The CDR3 DNA reads TGTGCCAGCAGCCCGGGGACAAGGGCGGAGGGAGAGACCCAGTACTTC. This sequence encodes CASSPGTRAEGETQYF.

This chain links TRBV7-9 with TRBJ2-7; TRBD1 or TRBD2 may be the D gene (5 bases each). CDR3 length: 17 residues. V gave up 7 bases and J gave up 1 base, with 23 bases separating them. Germline V gene data show CDR1 as SEHNR and CDR2 as FQNEAQ (reference sequence). The CDR3 is CASTRYQGTATSYEQYF. The DNA for the CDR3 is TGTGCCAGCACGCGATATCAAGGGACCGCTACTTCCTACGAGCAGTACTTC. The full variable domain, in which reference TRBV7-9 and TRBJ2-7 provide the parts outside the CDR3, is DTGVSQNPRHKITKRGQNVTFRCDPISEHNRLYWYRQTLGQGPEFLTYFQNEAQLEKSRLLSDRFSAERPKGSFSTLEIQRTEQGDSAMYLCASTRYQGTATSYEQYFGPGTRLTVT.

CDR3 DNA sequence: TGTGCCAGCAGTGGCTTAAGCGGGGGGGAAAACATTCAGTACTTC. Its protein product is CASSGLSGGENIQYF. This rearrangement joins TRBV25-1 to TRBJ2-4; TRBD2 aligns across 10 bases. Trimming removed 4 bases from V and 5 bases from J; junction bases left unmatched: 5. The CDR3 covers 15 residues. The germline V gene has CDR1 MGHDK and CDR2 SYGVNS.

This rearrangement joins TRBV6-5 to TRBJ1-2, with 8 bases lining up with TRBD1. The germline CDR1 and CDR2 sequences are MNHEY and SVGAGI. This CDR3 comprises 15 residues. V shed 6 bases, J shed 3 bases, and the junction held 9 bases outside the gene matches. In DNA, the CDR3 is TGTGCCAGCAGAAAAACAGGGGGGAGTGACTATGGCTACACCTTC. Encoded protein: CASRKTGGSDYGYTF.

The chain joins TRBV7-2 to TRBJ2-5; D might be TRBD2 (5 bases). Between the trimmed V and J ends, which lost 5 bases and 5 bases, there was a span of 15 bases. CDR3 length: 14 residues. Germline CDR1 SGHTA, CDR2 FQGNSA. The CDR3 sequence: CASSQRTGMETQYF. The DNA for the CDR3 is TGTGCCAGCAGCCAACGGACGGGGATGGAGACCCAGTACTTC. The variable domain in full, with the rest retrieved from reference TRBV7-2 and TRBJ2-5, is GAGVSQSPSNKVTEKGKDVELRCDPISGHTALYWYRQSLGQGLEFLIYFQGNSAPDKSGLPSDRFSAERTGGSVSTLTIQRTQQEDSAVYLCASSQRTGMETQYFGPGTRLLVL.

This chain joins TRBV4-1 and TRBJ1-5; tentative D call: TRBD1 (5 bases). The CDR3 extends over 13 amino acids. V shed 4 bases and J shed 3 bases, with 7 bases lying between them. Germline CDR1 and CDR2: MGHRA and YSYEKL. The CDR3 DNA reads as TGCGCCAGCAGCCCGGACACCAATCAGCCCCAGCATTTT. Translated: CASSPDTNQPQHF.